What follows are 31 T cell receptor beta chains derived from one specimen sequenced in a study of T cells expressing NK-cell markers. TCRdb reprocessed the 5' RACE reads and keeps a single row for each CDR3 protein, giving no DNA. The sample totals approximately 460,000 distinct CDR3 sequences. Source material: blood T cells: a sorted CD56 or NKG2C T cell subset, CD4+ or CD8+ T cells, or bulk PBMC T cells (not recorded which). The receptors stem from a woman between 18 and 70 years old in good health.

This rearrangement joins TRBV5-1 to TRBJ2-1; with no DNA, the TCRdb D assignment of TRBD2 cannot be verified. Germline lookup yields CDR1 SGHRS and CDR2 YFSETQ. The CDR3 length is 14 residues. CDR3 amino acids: CASSLEPHGGVPFF.

This chain's CDR3 is CASSLPSTDEQYF. J is TRBJ2-7 and V is TRBV7-2; the TRBD2 assignment by TCRdb is unverifiable without DNA. CDR1 and CDR2 from the germline V gene are SGHTA and FQGNSA. CDR3 length: 13 residues.

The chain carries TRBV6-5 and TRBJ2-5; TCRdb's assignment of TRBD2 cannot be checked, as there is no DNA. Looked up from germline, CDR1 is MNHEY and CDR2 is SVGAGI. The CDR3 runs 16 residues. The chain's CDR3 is CASSYSVLAPQETQYF.

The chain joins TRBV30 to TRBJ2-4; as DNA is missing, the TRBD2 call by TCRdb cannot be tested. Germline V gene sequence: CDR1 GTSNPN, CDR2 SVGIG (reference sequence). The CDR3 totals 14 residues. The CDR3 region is CASSRRVAKNIQYF.

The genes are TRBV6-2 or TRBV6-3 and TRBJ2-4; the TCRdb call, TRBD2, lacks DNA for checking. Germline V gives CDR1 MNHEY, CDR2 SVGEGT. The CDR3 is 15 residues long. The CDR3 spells CASTVELAYKNIQYF.

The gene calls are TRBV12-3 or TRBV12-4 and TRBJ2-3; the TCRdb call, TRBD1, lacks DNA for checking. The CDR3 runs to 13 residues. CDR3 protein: CASSSRTASGQYF.

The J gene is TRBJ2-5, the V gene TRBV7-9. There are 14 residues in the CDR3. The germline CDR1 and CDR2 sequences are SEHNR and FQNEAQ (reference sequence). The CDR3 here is CASSLALGSETQYF.

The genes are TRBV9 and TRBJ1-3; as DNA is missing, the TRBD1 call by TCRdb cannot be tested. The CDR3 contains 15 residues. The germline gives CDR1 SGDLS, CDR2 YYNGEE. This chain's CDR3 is CASSVDLFSGNAIYF.

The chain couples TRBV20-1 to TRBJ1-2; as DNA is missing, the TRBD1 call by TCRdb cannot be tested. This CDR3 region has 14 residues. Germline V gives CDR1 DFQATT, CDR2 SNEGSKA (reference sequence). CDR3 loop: CSAPDRGVGSGYTF.

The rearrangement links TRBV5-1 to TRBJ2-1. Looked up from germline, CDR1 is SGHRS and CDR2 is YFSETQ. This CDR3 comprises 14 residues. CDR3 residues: CASSLAGPNNEQFF.

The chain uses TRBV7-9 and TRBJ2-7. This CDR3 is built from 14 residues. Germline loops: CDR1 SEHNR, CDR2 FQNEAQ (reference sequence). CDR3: CASSLDYGSREQYF.

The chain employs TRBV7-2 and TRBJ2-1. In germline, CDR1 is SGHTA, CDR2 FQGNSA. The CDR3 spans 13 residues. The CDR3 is CASSLAGVDEQFF.

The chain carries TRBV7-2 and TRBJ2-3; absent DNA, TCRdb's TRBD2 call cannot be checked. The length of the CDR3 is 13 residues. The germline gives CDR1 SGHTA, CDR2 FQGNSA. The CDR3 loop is CASRPPAPGTQYF.

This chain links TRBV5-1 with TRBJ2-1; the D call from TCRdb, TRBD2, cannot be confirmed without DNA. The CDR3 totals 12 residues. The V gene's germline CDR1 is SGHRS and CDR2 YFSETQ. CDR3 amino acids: CASSWSEAEQFF.

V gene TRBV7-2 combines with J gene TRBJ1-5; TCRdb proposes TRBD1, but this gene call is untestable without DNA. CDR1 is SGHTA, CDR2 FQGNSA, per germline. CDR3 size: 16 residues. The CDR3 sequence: CASSKQAGAGNQPQHF.

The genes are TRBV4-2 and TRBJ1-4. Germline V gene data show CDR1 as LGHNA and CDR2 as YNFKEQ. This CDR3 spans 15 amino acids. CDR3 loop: CASSQEDSRLNTLFF.

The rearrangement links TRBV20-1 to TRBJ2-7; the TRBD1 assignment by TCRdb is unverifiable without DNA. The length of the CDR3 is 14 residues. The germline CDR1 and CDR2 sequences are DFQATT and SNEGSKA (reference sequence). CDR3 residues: CSAGPGRWQNEQYF.

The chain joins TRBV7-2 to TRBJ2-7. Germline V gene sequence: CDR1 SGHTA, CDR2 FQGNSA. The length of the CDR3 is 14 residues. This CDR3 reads CASSLLGRPYEQYF.

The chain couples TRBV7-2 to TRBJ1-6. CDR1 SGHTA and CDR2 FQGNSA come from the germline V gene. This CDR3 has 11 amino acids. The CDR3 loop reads CASSLNSPLHF.

CDR3: CASSYFWEPQHF. The gene calls are TRBV6-5 and TRBJ1-5. Per the germline V gene, CDR1 is MNHEY and CDR2 is SVGAGI. The CDR3 is 12 amino acids.

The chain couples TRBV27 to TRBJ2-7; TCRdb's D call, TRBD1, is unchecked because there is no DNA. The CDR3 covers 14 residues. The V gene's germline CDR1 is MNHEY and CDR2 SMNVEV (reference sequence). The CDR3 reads CASSFRGGSYEQYF.

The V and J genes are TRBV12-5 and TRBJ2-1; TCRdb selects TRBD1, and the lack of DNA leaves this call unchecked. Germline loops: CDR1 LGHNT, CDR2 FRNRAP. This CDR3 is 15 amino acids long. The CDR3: CASGFGPGPYNEQFF.

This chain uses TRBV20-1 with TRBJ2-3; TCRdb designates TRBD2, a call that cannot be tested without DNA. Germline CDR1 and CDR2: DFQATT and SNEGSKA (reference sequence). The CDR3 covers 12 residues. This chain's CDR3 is CSAGGSKDTQYF.

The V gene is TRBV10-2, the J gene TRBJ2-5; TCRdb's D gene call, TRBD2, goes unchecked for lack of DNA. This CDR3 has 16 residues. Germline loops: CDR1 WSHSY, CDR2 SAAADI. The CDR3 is CASSELAGVPRGAQYF.

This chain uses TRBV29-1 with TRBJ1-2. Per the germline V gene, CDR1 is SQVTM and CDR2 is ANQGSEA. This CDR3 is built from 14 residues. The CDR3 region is CSVEGHAGSYGYTF.

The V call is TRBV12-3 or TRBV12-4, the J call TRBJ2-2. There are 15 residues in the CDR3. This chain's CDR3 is CASSLRLDRAGELFF.

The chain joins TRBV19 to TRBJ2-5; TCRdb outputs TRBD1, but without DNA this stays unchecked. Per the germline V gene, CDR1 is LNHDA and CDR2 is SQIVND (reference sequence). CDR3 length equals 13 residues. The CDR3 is CATSSGEQETQYF.

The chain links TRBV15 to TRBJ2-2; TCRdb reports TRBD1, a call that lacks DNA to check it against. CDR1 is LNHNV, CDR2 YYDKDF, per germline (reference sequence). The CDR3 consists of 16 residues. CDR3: CATSRDLDRENGELFF.

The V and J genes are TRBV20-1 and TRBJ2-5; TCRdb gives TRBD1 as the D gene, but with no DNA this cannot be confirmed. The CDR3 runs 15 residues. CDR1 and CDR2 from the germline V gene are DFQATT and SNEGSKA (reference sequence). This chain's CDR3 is CSARPTTGDVETQYF.

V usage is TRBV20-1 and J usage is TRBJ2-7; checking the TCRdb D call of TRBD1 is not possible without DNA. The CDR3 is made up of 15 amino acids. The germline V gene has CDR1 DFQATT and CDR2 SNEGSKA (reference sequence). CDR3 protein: CSARRVPGQGYEQYF.

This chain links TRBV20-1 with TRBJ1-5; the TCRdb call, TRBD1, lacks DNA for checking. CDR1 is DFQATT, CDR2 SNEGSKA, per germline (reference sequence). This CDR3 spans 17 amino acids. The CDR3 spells CSAPGQGTQRGNQPQHF.